Following are 27 T cell receptor beta chains from one sample sequenced in a study of shared clonotypes between healthy human individuals. TCRdb's table, derived via immunoSEQ multiplex PCR, lists solely in-frame clones and lacks some. This sample has a few hundred thousand clones; around 97% occur once, and the top ten carry 0.055% to 0.07%. Sequencing input: naive CD4+ T cells sorted from blood. Subset described: CD45RA+ positively selected. All receptors derive from a woman in her thirties in good health.

This clone was counted a few times. The chain recombines TRBV11-2 with TRBJ2-7; 7 nucleotides match TRBD1. CDR3 length: 14 amino acids. Germline lookup yields CDR1 SGHAT and CDR2 FQNNGV. V was pared by 3 bases and J by 0 bases, with 2 bases of the junction left unmatched. The CDR3: CASSFAGGSYEQYF. CDR3 coding DNA: TGTGCCAGCAGCTTCGCAGGGGGCTCCTACGAGCAGTACTTC.

The chain couples TRBV10-3 to TRBJ2-7; D tentatively reads TRBD1 or TRBD2 (5 bases each). This CDR3 comprises 13 residues. Germline V gives CDR1 ENHRY, CDR2 SYGVKD. V lost 10 bases and J 0 bases, leaving 13 bases between the germline ends. CDR3 nucleotide sequence: TGTGCCACCCAGGGAGCGTACTCCTACGAGCAGTACTTC. Its protein is CATQGAYSYEQYF.

J is TRBJ1-1 and V is TRBV6-1; D remains unclear. The CDR3 is made up of 13 amino acids. The V gene lost 2 bases and the J gene lost 1 base, with 5 bases spanning the gap. CDR1 and CDR2 from the germline V gene are MNHNS and SASEGT. CDR3 loop: CASSEQGNTEAFF. CDR3 coding DNA: TGTGCCAGCAGTGAACAAGGGAACACTGAAGCTTTCTTT.

This chain links TRBV28 with TRBJ1-1; maybe TRBD1 (5 bases). The CDR3 consists of 17 residues. Trimming took 5 bases from V and 0 from J, leaving 19 bases between them. CDR1 MDHEN and CDR2 SYDVKM come from the germline V gene. The CDR3 DNA reads as TGTGCCAGCAGTCTCCCCCAGGGTTCCCTGATGAACACTGAAGCTTTCTTT. Its protein product is CASSLPQGSLMNTEAFF.

The CDR3 bases are TGTGCCAGTAGTAGGGACAGGGGAAGCTACGAGCAGTACTTC. This sequence encodes CASSRDRGSYEQYF. This rearrangement joins TRBV19 to TRBJ2-7; 10 bases are a match to TRBD1. V lost 4 bases to trimming and J lost 3 bases; unmatched junction nucleotides: 3. From germline, CDR1 is LNHDA and CDR2 SQIVND (reference sequence). The CDR3 has 14 residues.

The V call is TRBV29-1, the J call TRBJ1-1; D not resolved. Germline V gene lookup returns CDR1 SQVTM and CDR2 ANQGSEA. Trimming stripped 6 bases from V and 0 bases from J, with 11 bases between. This CDR3 has 13 amino acids. The CDR3 sequence is CSVQGRMNTEAFF. The CDR3 nucleotides read TGCAGCGTCCAAGGACGGATGAACACTGAAGCTTTCTTT.

V usage is TRBV25-1 and J usage is TRBJ1-1; a possible D gene is TRBD1 (5 bases). CDR1 and CDR2 (germline): MGHDK, SYGVNS. V was clipped by 5 bases and J by 5 bases, with 9 bases between them. The length of the CDR3 is 12 residues. The CDR3 sequence is CASSQGRTEAFF. In DNA, the CDR3 is TGTGCCAGCAGTCAGGGTCGGACTGAAGCTTTCTTT.

The genes are TRBV9 and TRBJ2-1; TRBD2 aligns across 15 bases. The germline gives CDR1 SGDLS, CDR2 YYNGEE. This CDR3 region has 15 residues. The J segment lost 9 bases and the V segment lost 5 bases, leaving 6 bases of the junction unmatched. Written as DNA, the CDR3 is TGTGCCAGCAGGCGGACTAGCGGGAGGGGTGGTGAGCAGTTCTTC. Protein product: CASRRTSGRGGEQFF.

The chain uses TRBV4-1 and TRBJ2-5; the D gene could be TRBD1 or TRBD2 (5 bases each). Looked up from germline, CDR1 is MGHRA and CDR2 is YSYEKL. V lost 1 base, J lost 2 bases, and 14 bases lay in between. This CDR3 has 16 amino acids. The CDR3 region has the DNA TGCGCCAGCAGCCAAGTCAGGGACCACCGGCAAGAGACCCAGTACTTC. It yields the protein CASSQVRDHRQETQYF.

The chain couples TRBV15 to TRBJ2-7; the match to TRBD2 covers 8 bases. The germline V gene has CDR1 LNHNV and CDR2 YYDKDF (reference sequence). The trim removed 3 bases at V and 3 bases at J, leaving 7 bases unmatched. The CDR3 runs to 15 residues. The CDR3 spells CATSRGGLERYEQYF. In DNA, the CDR3 is TGTGCCACCAGCAGGGGGGGACTAGAACGCTACGAGCAGTACTTC.

A few counts support this clone. The chain carries TRBV10-1 and TRBJ2-1; D might be TRBD2 (6 bases). Germline CDR1 is WNHNN and CDR2 is SYGVQD (reference sequence). The CDR3 covers 16 residues. V gave up 4 bases and J gave up 0 bases, with 13 bases separating them. CDR3 in amino acids: CASSGLGRGSYNEQFF. Written as DNA, the CDR3 is TGCGCCAGCAGTGGACTAGGCAGAGGCTCCTACAATGAGCAGTTCTTC.

This sequence joins TRBV19 and TRBJ2-7; 15 bases fit TRBD2. Germline-derived CDR1 and CDR2 are LNHDA and SQIVND (reference sequence). Losses at the gene ends were 8 bases for V and 6 bases for J; bases not matched to a gene: 14. This CDR3 has 17 amino acids. CDR3 sequence: CASSGTSGRPGYSEQYF. The CDR3 DNA follows: TGTGCCAGTTCTGGGACTAGCGGGAGGCCCGGGTACAGCGAGCAGTACTTC.

The rearrangement joins TRBV2 to TRBJ1-1, with no clear D. CDR3 length: 14 residues. Trimming took 4 bases from V and 10 from J, leaving 19 bases between them. Germline values: CDR1 SNHLY, CDR2 FYNNEI. In DNA form, the CDR3 reads TGTGCCAGCAGTGTACTTCAAGGGATATCGGGAGCTTTCTTT. This encodes CASSVLQGISGAFF.

The V and J genes are TRBV28 and TRBJ2-5; perhaps TRBD1 as D (5 bases). With 6 bases removed from V and 4 bases from J, the gap between germline ends came to 18 bases. The germline V gene encodes CDR1 MDHEN and CDR2 SYDVKM. CDR3 length: 15 residues. This CDR3 reads CASRPPAGFRETQYF. The CDR3 DNA follows: TGTGCCAGCAGACCCCCGGCAGGGTTTCGAGAGACCCAGTACTTC.

The chain carries TRBV5-1 and TRBJ2-1; D is ambiguous. Germline V gene lookup returns CDR1 SGHRS and CDR2 YFSETQ. The length of the CDR3 is 15 residues. V was clipped by 0 bases and J by 0 bases, with 7 bases between them. CDR3 region: CASSLDSSSYNEQFF. DNA of the CDR3: TGCGCCAGCAGCTTGGACAGTAGCTCCTACAATGAGCAGTTCTTC.

The chain uses TRBV28 and TRBJ1-1, with D unclear. CDR1 is MDHEN and CDR2 is SYDVKM in the germline V gene. V was clipped by 2 bases and J by 2 bases, with 12 bases between them. The CDR3 totals 15 residues. The CDR3 sequence: CASSLRGSGNTEAFF. In nucleotides, the CDR3 is TGTGCCAGCAGTTTACGGGGATCAGGAAACACTGAAGCTTTCTTT. The complete variable domain, with remaining parts taken from reference TRBV28 and TRBJ1-1, reads DVKVTQSSRYLVKRTGEKVFLECVQDMDHENMFWYRQDPGLGLRLIYFSYDVKMKEKGDIPEGYSVSREKKERFSLILESASTNQTSMYLCASSLRGSGNTEAFFGQGTRLTVV.

CDR3 protein: CASSRGVGTTSYEQYF. The CDR3 DNA reads TGCGCCAGCAGCCGGGGGGTCGGGACAACCTCCTACGAGCAGTACTTC. The chain is built from TRBV5-1 and TRBJ2-7; a possible D gene is TRBD2 (7 bases). The CDR3 is 16 residues long. CDR1 and CDR2 from the germline V gene are SGHRS and YFSETQ. The V gene lost 4 bases and the J gene lost 0 bases, with 17 bases spanning the gap. Together with reference TRBV5-1 and TRBJ2-7, the CDR3 gives the full variable domain: KAGVTQTPRYLIKTRGQQVTLSCSPISGHRSVSWYQQTPGQGLQFLFEYFSETQRNKGNFPGRFSGRQFSNSRSEMNVSTLELGDSALYLCASSRGVGTTSYEQYFGPGTRLTVT.

This clone was seen more than once but under ten times. V usage is TRBV2 and J usage is TRBJ1-4, with D unclear. Germline-derived CDR1 and CDR2 are SNHLY and FYNNEI. This CDR3 has 13 residues. Trimming took off 5 bases at V and 8 bases at J, with 12 bases between the two ends. The CDR3 sequence: CASSQSLGEKLFF. DNA for the CDR3: TGTGCCAGCAGTCAGAGCCTCGGGGAAAAACTGTTTTTT. Full variable domain (missing parts from reference TRBV2 and TRBJ1-4): EPEVTQTPSHQVTQMGQEVILRCVPISNHLYFYWYRQILGQKVEFLVSFYNNEISEKSEIFDDQFSVERPDGSNFTLKIRSTKLEDSAMYFCASSQSLGEKLFFGSGTQLSVL.

CDR3 region: CASSVDLWDEQFF. CDR3 in DNA: TGTGCCAGCAGCGTAGACCTTTGGGATGAGCAGTTCTTC. The rearrangement joins TRBV9 to TRBJ2-1, with unresolved D. Germline V gene sequence: CDR1 SGDLS, CDR2 YYNGEE. The CDR3 is 13 residues long. V was trimmed by 0 bases and J by 8 bases, leaving 9 bases between them.

This chain uses TRBV29-1 with TRBJ2-7; D could derive from TRBD1 or TRBD2 (5 bases each). Trimming stripped 0 bases from V and 4 bases from J, with 19 bases between. This CDR3 is built from 16 residues. CDR1 is SQVTM, CDR2 ANQGSEA, per germline. CDR3 sequence reads: CSVEDPGTDQPYEQYF. The CDR3 bases are TGCAGCGTTGAAGATCCCGGGACCGACCAACCTTACGAGCAGTACTTC.

This sequence joins TRBV11-2 and TRBJ2-1, with 15 bases identical to TRBD2. The V segment lost 5 bases and the J segment 9 bases; nucleotides outside the gene matches: 5. The CDR3 extends over 15 amino acids. Germline V gene lookup returns CDR1 SGHAT and CDR2 FQNNGV. The CDR3, as DNA: TGTGCCAGCAGCCGGGGACTAGCGGGAGGACTTGAGCAGTTCTTC. Its protein is CASSRGLAGGLEQFF.

This sequence joins TRBV7-7 and TRBJ2-5; D not certain. The J call is in doubt because the DNA end fits TRBJ2-7 better. The CDR3 spans 15 residues. Germline V CDR1 and CDR2: SSHAT, FNYEAQ (reference sequence). CDR3 nucleotides: TGTGCCAGCAGCTTAGTTGCCGGAGAGTCCTACGAGCAGTACTTC. Translating gives CASSLVAGESYEQYF.

This chain connects TRBV27 to TRBJ2-7, with D perhaps matching TRBD1 (7 bases). This CDR3 spans 15 amino acids. Germline values: CDR1 MNHEY, CDR2 SMNVEV (reference sequence). The V and J ends lost 3 bases and 3 bases respectively, with 15 bases between them. The CDR3 DNA follows: TGTGCCAGCAGTTTTCAGGGGGGTCGGGACTACGAGCAGTACTTC. It yields the protein CASSFQGGRDYEQYF.

The chain combines TRBV7-6 with TRBJ2-2; D possibly corresponds to TRBD2 (5 bases). Trimming took 5 bases from V and 2 from J, leaving 12 bases between them. The CDR3 consists of 15 residues. CDR1 SGHVS and CDR2 FNYEAQ come from the germline V gene. CDR3 amino acids: CASSLKRLNTGELFF. The CDR3 coding sequence is TGTGCCAGCAGCCTAAAGCGGCTAAACACCGGGGAGCTGTTTTTT.

The chain joins TRBV7-6 to TRBJ2-7, with TRBD1 matching 10 bases. V lost 6 bases and J lost 2; bases outside the gene matches: 7. CDR3 length: 15 residues. Germline lookup yields CDR1 SGHVS and CDR2 FNYEAQ. The CDR3 sequence: CASSGGQGITYEQYF. The CDR3 nucleotides read TGTGCCAGCAGTGGGGGACAGGGGATAACCTACGAGCAGTACTTC.

The table lists this clone with a count of one. This chain links TRBV19 with TRBJ2-7, with 10 bases lining up with TRBD2. J gave up 2 bases and V 5 bases, and 9 bases lay outside the gene matches. Germline CDR1 reads LNHDA; CDR2 reads SQIVND (reference sequence). The length of the CDR3 is 16 residues. CDR3 nucleotides: TGTGCCAGTAGTCCACTCGGGACTAGCGTTCCCTACGAGCAGTACTTC. Amino acid sequence: CASSPLGTSVPYEQYF.

V is TRBV28 and J is TRBJ1-5, with 11 bases that match TRBD1. The V gene end was trimmed by 5 bases and the J gene end by 2 bases; junction bases not matched to a gene: 11. Germline V CDR1 and CDR2: MDHEN, SYDVKM. CDR3 length equals 18 residues. The CDR3 coding sequence is TGTGCCAGCAGTACTAGGACAGGGGGCTTGTTTGGCAATCAGCCCCAGCATTTT. It translates to CASSTRTGGLFGNQPQHF.